The 32 T cell receptor beta chains below were found in one sample sequenced in a study of blood T cells in healthy people across ages. Sample-barcoded 5' priming and a J-beta primer mix drove a second PCR of about 6 to 11 cycles. One entry per CDR3 protein, called by TCRdb with MiXCR from the 5' RACE reads. This sample has a few hundred thousand distinct CDR3 sequences, with 25% to 30% found just once. What was sequenced was blood. These receptors originate from a woman in her 70s in good health.

The chain couples TRBV20-1 to TRBJ2-1, with 10 bases aligning to TRBD2. Trimming cost V 6 bases and J 8 bases; bases outside gene matches: 7. The CDR3 covers 13 residues. Germline V gives CDR1 DFQATT, CDR2 SNEGSKA (reference sequence). CDR3 sequence reads: CSANGLAEYEQFF. In nucleotides, the CDR3 is TGCAGTGCAAACGGACTAGCGGAGTATGAGCAGTTCTTC.

The rearrangement uses TRBV12-3 or TRBV12-4 and TRBJ2-3; D is unresolved. The CDR3 contains 15 residues. V was pared by 7 bases and J by 2 bases, with 16 bases between. CDR3 bases: TGTGCCAGCACCAACAGCCTCCCGAACACAGATACGCAGTATTTT. Its protein is CASTNSLPNTDTQYF.

This clonotype was recorded at least ten times. This chain links TRBV18 with TRBJ2-7; D may be TRBD1 (5 bases). The germline gives CDR1 KGHSH, CDR2 LQKENI. This CDR3 region has 12 residues. Trimming left V 8 bases short and J 1 base short, with 9 bases between. For the CDR3, the DNA is TGTGCCAGCCATGACAGATCCTACGAGCAGTACTTC. Its protein is CASHDRSYEQYF.

This chain links TRBV20-1 with TRBJ2-7; D could derive from TRBD1 or TRBD2 (5 bases each). The germline V gene encodes CDR1 DFQATT and CDR2 SNEGSKA (reference sequence). This CDR3 has 14 residues. With 3 bases removed from V and 3 bases from J, the gap between germline ends came to 15 bases. The CDR3 here is CSASVLGVNYEQYF. The CDR3 nucleotides are TGCAGTGCTAGTGTTCTGGGGGTTAACTACGAGCAGTACTTC.

This clonotype was detected a few times. The rearrangement uses TRBV5-1 and TRBJ2-3; D might be TRBD1 (5 bases). The CDR3 totals 14 residues. Deletions cut 4 bases from V and 5 bases from J, with 14 bases between. The germline gives CDR1 SGHRS, CDR2 YFSETQ. The CDR3 protein is CASSPTGVEDTQYF. The CDR3 nucleotides are TGCGCCAGCAGCCCCACAGGAGTTGAAGATACGCAGTATTTT.

The rearrangement links TRBV7-9 to TRBJ2-3; 8 nucleotides align to TRBD2. The V segment lost 5 bases and the J segment 2 bases; nucleotides outside the gene matches: 6. There are 15 residues in the CDR3. The germline gives CDR1 SEHNR, CDR2 FQNEAQ (reference sequence). CDR3 region: CASSESGGITDTQYF. The DNA of the CDR3 is TGTGCCAGCAGCGAAAGCGGGGGTATCACAGATACGCAGTATTTT.

This clonotype turned up a few times. This chain links TRBV3-1 with TRBJ1-6; D not resolved. The CDR3 runs to 16 residues. Trimming shortened V by 0 bases and J by 10 bases, and 16 bases separated the two germline ends. The germline V gene has CDR1 LGHDT and CDR2 YNNKEL (reference sequence). The DNA of the CDR3 is TGTGCCAGCAGCCAAGATCTGCCGGGAAACGGCTCACCCCTCCACTTT. This translates into CASSQDLPGNGSPLHF. Drawing the rest from reference TRBV3-1 and TRBJ1-6, the complete variable domain is DTAVSQTPKYLVTQMGNDKSIKCEQNLGHDTMYWYKQDSKKFLKIMFSYNNKELIINETVPNRFSPKSPDKAHLNLHINSLELGDSAVYFCASSQDLPGNGSPLHFGNGTRLTVT.

J is TRBJ2-3 and V is TRBV20-1; 10 bases are shared with TRBD2. CDR3 length: 15 residues. CDR1 DFQATT and CDR2 SNEGSKA come from the germline V gene (reference sequence). V gave up 5 bases and J gave up 2 bases; unmatched junction bases: 7. CDR3 amino acids: CSAASGSTNTDTQYF. CDR3 coding DNA: TGCAGTGCTGCTAGCGGGAGTACAAACACAGATACGCAGTATTTT.

This clonotype was picked up a small number of times. The V and J genes are TRBV6-5 and TRBJ2-1; maybe TRBD1 (6 bases). The V and J ends lost 2 bases and 9 bases respectively, with 17 bases between them. Germline CDR1 reads MNHEY; CDR2 reads SVGAGI. The length of the CDR3 is 15 residues. Here the CDR3 reads CASSYRAGDTGEQFF. DNA of the CDR3: TGTGCCAGCAGTTACCGGGCCGGGGACACCGGTGAGCAGTTCTTC.

This clonotype occurred a few times. The chain links TRBV20-1 to TRBJ2-7; D unclear. CDR1 and CDR2 (germline): DFQATT, SNEGSKA (reference sequence). Deletions cut 3 bases from V and 5 bases from J, with 14 bases between. CDR3 length equals 13 residues. CDR3: CSARAAIRDEQYF. For the CDR3, the DNA is TGCAGTGCTAGGGCGGCAATTCGGGACGAGCAGTACTTC.

The table lists this clonotype with many counts. V usage is TRBV12-3 or TRBV12-4 and J usage is TRBJ2-7; 9 bases are a match to TRBD2. This CDR3 region has 15 residues. J was trimmed by 2 bases and V by 3 bases; bases with no gene match: 5. The CDR3 DNA sequence: TGTGCCAGCAGTTTCTCGGCGGGAGGGCCCTACGAGCAGTACTTC. Protein sequence: CASSFSAGGPYEQYF.

In its sample, this clonotype was seen a few times. The genes are TRBV28 and TRBJ2-5; D is tentatively TRBD1 or TRBD2 (6 bases each). The end of the DNA aligns better with TRBJ2-7, so the J call may be wrong. Germline lookup yields CDR1 MDHEN and CDR2 SYDVKM. The CDR3 runs to 17 residues. CDR3 protein: CASSLYTQGKRAYEQYF. DNA of the CDR3: TGTGCCAGCAGTTTATACACCCAGGGGAAGCGGGCCTACGAGCAGTACTTC.

The chain couples TRBV7-6 to TRBJ1-3; a weak D match, TRBD1 (6 bases). The CDR3 has 16 amino acids. Trimming removed 2 bases at V and 4 bases at J, with 15 bases between. CDR1 SGHVS and CDR2 FNYEAQ come from the germline V gene. The CDR3 DNA reads as TGTGCCAGCAGCTTAATGCCCGGACAGACCGGAAACACCATATATTTT. Translated, it gives CASSLMPGQTGNTIYF.

This clonotype has just a few counts. V and J are TRBV20-1 and TRBJ2-4; D is perhaps TRBD1 (6 bases). This CDR3 is built from 13 residues. Trimming cost V 4 bases and J 3 bases, with 10 bases left between them. The V gene's germline CDR1 is DFQATT and CDR2 SNEGSKA (reference sequence). The CDR3 loop reads CSANTGIKNIQYF. The CDR3 DNA follows: TGCAGTGCTAATACAGGGATCAAAAACATTCAGTACTTC.

This chain uses TRBV15 with TRBJ2-5; possible D gene TRBD1, 5 bases. The last part of the DNA fits TRBJ2-1 better; the J call may be wrong. The germline V gene encodes CDR1 LNHNV and CDR2 YYDKDF (reference sequence). CDR3 length: 16 amino acids. DNA for the CDR3: TGTGCCACCAGCAGAGACGGCAGGGCTAAAGATGGTGAGCAGTTCTTC. Its translation: CATSRDGRAKDGEQFF.

The V and J genes are TRBV7-8 and TRBJ2-5; 9 bases map to TRBD2. Near its end, the DNA agrees better with TRBJ2-1, so the J call may be wrong. The CDR3 sequence is 16 residues long. Germline CDR1 is SGHVS and CDR2 is FQNEAQ. The CDR3 is CASSPSLAGGRREQFF. The CDR3 coding sequence is TGTGCCAGCAGCCCCTCCTTGGCGGGAGGGCGACGTGAGCAGTTCTTC.

CDR3 coding DNA: TGTGCCAGCAGTAACAAGGGGACAGTGCGCTCCTACGAGCAGTACTTC. Protein product: CASSNKGTVRSYEQYF. The chain uses TRBV6-2 or TRBV6-3 and TRBJ2-7, with TRBD1 matching over 7 bases. The CDR3 extends over 16 amino acids. J lost 0 bases, V lost 5 bases, and 10 bases had no gene match. Germline CDR1 MNHEY, CDR2 SVGEGT.

V is TRBV4-3 and J is TRBJ1-2, with D possibly TRBD1 on 6 matching bases. Germline V gives CDR1 LGHNA, CDR2 YSLEER. The CDR3 is 15 amino acids. V dropped 2 bases and J dropped 7 bases, with 17 bases sitting between them. Here the CDR3 DNA reads TGCGCCAGCAGCCAAAGGGGGGGTGGTTATTCTGGCTACACCTTC. Its protein product is CASSQRGGGYSGYTF.

V usage is TRBV12-5 and J usage is TRBJ2-5, with no clear D. The J call may not be correct, given that the DNA end is closer to TRBJ2-1. The length of the CDR3 is 12 residues. Looked up from germline, CDR1 is LGHNT and CDR2 is FRNRAP. CDR3 DNA sequence: TGTGCTAGTGGTTTGAGTAGGAATGAGCAGTTCTTC. Encoded protein: CASGLSRNEQFF.

In its sample, this clonotype was seen a few times. The chain couples TRBV12-3 or TRBV12-4 to TRBJ1-1, with D uncertain. V lost 8 bases to trimming and J lost 7 bases, with 20 bases between them. The length of the CDR3 is 14 residues. The CDR3 nucleotides are TGTGCCAGCCGTTCCGGAGGCGCCGGAGGTGAAGCTTTCTTT. This gives the protein CASRSGGAGGEAFF.

The table lists this clonotype with many counts. The chain has TRBV12-3 or TRBV12-4 and TRBJ2-1, with 9 nucleotides matching TRBD2. The end of the DNA fits TRBJ2-7 better, so the J call may be wrong. The CDR3 has 14 amino acids. CDR3 in amino acids: CASTRRGGNYEQYF. The CDR3 DNA reads as TGTGCCAGCACGCGGCGGGGGGGCAACTACGAGCAGTACTTC.

This clonotype has just a few counts. The V call is TRBV18, the J call TRBJ2-7; D assignment may be TRBD1 or TRBD2 (5 bases each). The V end was cut by 3 bases, the J end by 3 bases, with 9 bases between. The CDR3 spans 13 residues. In germline, CDR1 is KGHSH, CDR2 LQKENI. In DNA form, the CDR3 reads TGTGCCAGCTCACCGGGACGGAGCTACGAGCAGTACTTC. This sequence encodes CASSPGRSYEQYF.

This clonotype was seen a few times. DNA of the CDR3: TGTGCCAGCAGCGCGGACAGGGCGATCCGCAATGAGCAGTTCTTC. This sequence encodes CASSADRAIRNEQFF. The V call is TRBV2, the J call TRBJ2-1; the match to TRBD1 covers 8 bases. The CDR3 totals 15 residues. The ends lost 6 bases at V and 6 bases at J; junction bases unmatched: 10. The germline gives CDR1 SNHLY, CDR2 FYNNEI.

This clonotype appeared once. The chain carries TRBV20-1 and TRBJ1-6, with 11 bases that match TRBD1. Germline V lookup: CDR1 DFQATT, CDR2 SNEGSKA (reference sequence). The CDR3 totals 17 residues. V dropped 6 bases and J dropped 7; count of bases not matched to a gene: 14. CDR3: CSAHTGTGGGRNSPLHF. The CDR3 DNA is TGCAGTGCCCATACCGGGACAGGGGGTGGTAGGAATTCACCCCTCCACTTT.

This clonotype has a count of ten or more. This chain joins TRBV12-3 or TRBV12-4 and TRBJ2-4, with 11 bases fitting TRBD2. CDR3 size: 16 residues. Trimming took 5 bases from V and 3 from J; bases not matched to a gene: 6. CDR3 region: CASSHTTSGNKNIQYF. Written as DNA, the CDR3 is TGTGCCAGCAGTCACACGACTAGCGGGAACAAAAACATTCAGTACTTC.

In this sample, this clonotype turned up a few times. The J gene is TRBJ1-4, the V gene TRBV12-3 or TRBV12-4; 7 bases map to TRBD1. This CDR3 has 15 amino acids. After removal of 1 base from V and 4 bases from J, the junction contained 3 bases not matched to a gene. CDR3 sequence (DNA): TGTGCCAGCAGTTTAGGGACAGGACTTAATGAAAAACTGTTTTTT. It codes for CASSLGTGLNEKLFF.

This clonotype appeared a few times. The V gene is TRBV5-6, the J gene TRBJ1-5; D might be TRBD1 (5 bases). From germline, CDR1 is SGHDT and CDR2 YYEEEE. Trimming pared 2 bases from V and 5 bases from J, leaving 23 bases between. This CDR3 is built from 18 residues. The CDR3 is CASSLGPLRQGRHQPQHF. CDR3 coding DNA: TGTGCCAGCAGCTTAGGGCCCCTGAGGCAGGGCAGGCATCAGCCCCAGCATTTT.

This rearrangement joins TRBV29-1 to TRBJ2-5; 7 bases match TRBD1. V shed 3 bases and J 3 bases; nucleotides not matched to a gene: 4. CDR1 is SQVTM and CDR2 is ANQGSEA in the germline V gene. This CDR3 is built from 13 residues. Here the CDR3 reads CSVDAQGEETQYF. The CDR3 nucleotides read TGCAGCGTTGACGCTCAGGGGGAAGAGACCCAGTACTTC.

The rearrangement joins TRBV20-1 to TRBJ1-5; D might be TRBD1 (5 bases). V lost 3 bases and J 6 bases, leaving 15 bases between the germline ends. Germline lookup yields CDR1 DFQATT and CDR2 SNEGSKA (reference sequence). The CDR3 extends over 14 amino acids. For the CDR3, the DNA is TGCAGTGCTAGGGAAGGGGAGGCTGGTCAGCCCCAGCATTTT. Amino acids: CSAREGEAGQPQHF.

The chain combines TRBV20-1 with TRBJ2-3; no reliable D call. Per the germline V gene, CDR1 is DFQATT and CDR2 is SNEGSKA (reference sequence). This CDR3 has 12 amino acids. V gave up 4 bases and J gave up 1 base, with 6 bases separating them. In DNA, the CDR3 is TGCAGTGCTACCTACCGCACAGATACGCAGTATTTT. It translates to CSATYRTDTQYF.

This clonotype has a count of ten or more. The chain couples TRBV5-1 to TRBJ2-5, with TRBD2 matching over 13 bases. V lost 0 bases to trimming and J lost 5 bases; unmatched junction nucleotides: 4. The CDR3 sequence is 16 residues long. Germline V CDR1 and CDR2: SGHRS, YFSETQ. Here the CDR3 reads CASSLGLAGGLETQYF. The CDR3 DNA sequence: TGCGCCAGCAGCTTGGGACTAGCGGGAGGCCTTGAGACCCAGTACTTC. The whole variable domain, filled in from reference TRBV5-1 and TRBJ2-5, reads KAGVTQTPRYLIKTRGQQVTLSCSPISGHRSVSWYQQTPGQGLQFLFEYFSETQRNKGNFPGRFSGRQFSNSRSEMNVSTLELGDSALYLCASSLGLAGGLETQYFGPGTRLLVL.

This clonotype is a singleton in its sample. At one boundary the junction diverges from the germline segment, which might be a read error. The chain joins TRBV7-2 to TRBJ2-5, with 7 nucleotides matching TRBD2. The CDR3 totals 13 residues. Per the germline V gene, CDR1 is SGHTA and CDR2 is FQGNSA. CDR3 DNA: TGTGCCAGCAGTCGAACGGGGAGGGAGACCCGGTACTTC. Its protein is CASSRTGRETRYF.